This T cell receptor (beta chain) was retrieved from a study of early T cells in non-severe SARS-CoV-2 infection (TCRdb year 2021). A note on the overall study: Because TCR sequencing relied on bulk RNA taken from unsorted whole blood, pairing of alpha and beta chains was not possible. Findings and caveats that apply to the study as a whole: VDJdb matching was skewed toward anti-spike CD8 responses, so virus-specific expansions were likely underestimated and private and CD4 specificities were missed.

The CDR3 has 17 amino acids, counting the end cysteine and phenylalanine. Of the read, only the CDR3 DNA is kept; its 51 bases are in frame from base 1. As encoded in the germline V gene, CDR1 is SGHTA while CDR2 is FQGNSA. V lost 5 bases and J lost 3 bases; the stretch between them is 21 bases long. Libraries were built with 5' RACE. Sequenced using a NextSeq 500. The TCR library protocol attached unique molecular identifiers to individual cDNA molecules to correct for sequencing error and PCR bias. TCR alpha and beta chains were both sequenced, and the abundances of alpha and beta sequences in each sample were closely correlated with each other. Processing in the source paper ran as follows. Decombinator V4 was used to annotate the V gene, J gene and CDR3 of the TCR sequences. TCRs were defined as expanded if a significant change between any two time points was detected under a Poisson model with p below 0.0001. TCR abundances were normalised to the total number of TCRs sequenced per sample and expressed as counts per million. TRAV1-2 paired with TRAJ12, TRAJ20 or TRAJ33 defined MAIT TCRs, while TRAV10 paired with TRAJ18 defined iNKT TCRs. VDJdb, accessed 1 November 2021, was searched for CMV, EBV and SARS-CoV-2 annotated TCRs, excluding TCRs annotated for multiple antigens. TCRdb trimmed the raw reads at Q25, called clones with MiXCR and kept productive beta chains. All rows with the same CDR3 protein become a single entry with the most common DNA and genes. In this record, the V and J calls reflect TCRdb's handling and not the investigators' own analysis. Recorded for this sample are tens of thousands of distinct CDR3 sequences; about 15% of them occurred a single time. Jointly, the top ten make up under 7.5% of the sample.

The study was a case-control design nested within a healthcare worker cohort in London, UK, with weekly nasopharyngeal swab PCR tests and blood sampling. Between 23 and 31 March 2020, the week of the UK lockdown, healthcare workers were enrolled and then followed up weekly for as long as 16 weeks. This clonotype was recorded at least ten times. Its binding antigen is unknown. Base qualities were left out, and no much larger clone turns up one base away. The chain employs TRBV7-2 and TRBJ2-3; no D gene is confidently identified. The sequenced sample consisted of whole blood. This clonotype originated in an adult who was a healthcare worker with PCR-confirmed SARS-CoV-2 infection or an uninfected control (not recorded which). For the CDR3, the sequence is CASSHGLLRTSTDTQYF. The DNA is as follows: TGTGCCAGCAGCCATGGGCTGTTGAGAACGTCTACAGATACGCAGTATTTT.